Listed here is a single T cell receptor (beta chain). This clonotype was found many times. Its antigen is still unknown. No base-level quality is on record; no much larger clone is a single base apart. A distance of 9 bases separates the germline ends of V and J, which lose 0 bases and 2 bases respectively. The CDR1 and CDR2 encoded by the germline V gene are SGDLS and YYNGEE. Inclusive of the bounding cysteine and phenylalanine, the CDR3 is 14 residues long. Just the 42-base CDR3 DNA is kept, in frame starting at base 1. This sample is drawn from a study of human T cells and chemical hapten exposure (dated by TCRdb to about 2021). About the full investigation: The libraries were sequenced as a pool, and the TCR yield per sample differed mostly because of small variations in library volumes within the pool. Peripheral blood TCR repertoire changes were tracked in vivo in alopecia patients during primary and secondary sensitization to the hapten diphenylcyclopropenone (DPC). From each blood RNA sample, both TCR alpha and TCR beta chains were sequenced.

Library construction relied on RACE. Sequencing was carried out with a NextSeq 500. Library preparation attached unique molecular identifiers to individual cDNA molecules for quantitative, reproducible TCR counting. For the original study's pipeline: The median number of TCRs per sample was 90,000 to 100,000, ranging from roughly 23,224 to 690,600. The Decombinator software suite was used to annotate the V, J and CDR3 of the TCR reads. For PS versus PT1 abundance plots, all samples were subsampled to the same number of TCRs (28,000). TCRs were defined as expanded if absent before sensitization and observed at least eight times at the 2-week time point. TCRdb ran its own pipeline on the public reads, namely fastp trimming at Q25 and MiXCR clone calling, and kept in-frame beta chains. Rows with a matching CDR3 protein are joined into one entry that keeps the most common DNA and genes. The V and J calls reflect TCRdb's pipeline rather than the authors' work. Present in this sample are roughly 130,000 distinct CDR3 sequences, roughly 9.5% of which were seen just once. The ten largest account for roughly 1.6% of the sample.

This specimen's time point label, interpreted: healthy volunteer bleed at 2 weeks. Total RNA was extracted from unfractionated whole blood that had been collected in Tempus Blood RNA tubes. Roughly five healthy volunteers acted as controls for TCR sequencing and had blood drawn at day 0, 2 weeks and 6 weeks. General study outcomes and caveats: DPC sensitization did not change the number of TCRs with a frequency above 1 in 1000, and there was no evidence of changes in global repertoire structure. After repeated subsampling, the strength of the expansion versus patch-test correlation and the threshold at which it became significant changed.

This receptor chain uses TRBV9 and TRBJ2-7; no D segment can be confidently identified. The TCR sequence derives from a male donor in good health. Some clones in this sample may be carry-over from other donors' samples. The specimen sequenced was whole blood. In nucleotides, the sequence is TGTGCCAGCAGCGTAGGCCACGGCGCCTACGAGCAGTACTTC. Its protein product is CASSVGHGAYEQYF.